One and the same sample provided the 9 T cell receptor beta chains below, sequenced in a study of blood T cell repertoires in COVID-19. Using immunoSEQ multiplex PCR, the repertoire was profiled, and TCRdb retains in-frame clones only, with some absent. The sample carries 90,000 to 110,000 clones, 84% recorded once. Sequenced input: peripheral blood. These receptors came from a woman between 45 and 65 years old with acute or convalescent COVID-19.

The CDR3 region has the DNA TGTGCCAGCAGTGACAGGGCGCTTCTGTACTTC. The encoded protein is CASSDRALLYF. The chain links TRBV2 to TRBJ2-7, with D perhaps matching TRBD1 (5 bases). V was cut by 3 bases and J by 12 bases, with 12 bases left in between. Germline V CDR1 and CDR2: SNHLY, FYNNEI. The CDR3 runs to 11 residues.

The rearrangement uses TRBV7-2 and TRBJ2-7; no clear D. The V and J ends lost 5 bases and 2 bases respectively, with 16 bases between them. Germline CDR1 reads SGHTA; CDR2 reads FQGNSA. The CDR3 totals 15 residues. This CDR3 is CASSLRSLEAYEQYF. The DNA of the CDR3 is TGTGCCAGCAGCCTGCGGTCCTTGGAAGCCTACGAGCAGTACTTC. The whole variable domain, filled in from reference TRBV7-2 and TRBJ2-7, reads GAGVSQSPSNKVTEKGKDVELRCDPISGHTALYWYRQSLGQGLEFLIYFQGNSAPDKSGLPSDRFSAERTGGSVSTLTIQRTQQEDSAVYLCASSLRSLEAYEQYFGPGTRLTVT.

This chain uses TRBV7-8 with TRBJ1-2; D might be TRBD1 (6 bases). CDR3 length equals 16 residues. Germline assignment: CDR1 SGHVS and CDR2 FQNEAQ. V was shortened by 2 bases and J by 0 bases, with 13 bases between the two germline ends. The CDR3: CASSLLQGLTNYGYTF. The CDR3 DNA follows: TGTGCCAGCAGCTTATTACAGGGCCTCACTAACTATGGCTACACCTTC. Variable domain in full (rest from reference TRBV7-8 and TRBJ1-2): GAGVSQSPRYKVAKRGQDVALRCDPISGHVSLFWYQQALGQGPEFLTYFQNEAQLDKSGLPSDRFFAERPEGSVSTLKIQRTQQEDSAVYLCASSLLQGLTNYGYTFGSGTRLTVV.

The V and J genes are TRBV5-3 and TRBJ1-2; a possible D gene is TRBD1 (6 bases). TRBV5-3 is classed as an ORF, of uncertain function. Trimming cost V 5 bases and J 3 bases, with 17 bases left between them. This CDR3 spans 15 amino acids. As DNA, the CDR3 is TGTGCCAGAAGGTGGGGTTCGGACAGTGACTATGGCTACACCTTC. Amino acid sequence: CARRWGSDSDYGYTF.

The chain carries TRBV3-1 (or the pseudogene TRBV3-2) and TRBJ2-7; 7 bases are shared with TRBD1. J lost 5 bases, V lost 4 bases, and 11 bases had no gene match. CDR1 is LGHDT, CDR2 YNNKEL, per germline (reference sequence). The CDR3 runs to 15 residues. This chain's CDR3 is CASSRPFGTENEQYF. In DNA, the CDR3 is TGTGCCAGCAGCCGCCCATTCGGGACAGAGAACGAGCAGTACTTC.

This sequence joins TRBV6-5 and TRBJ1-6, with 9 bases aligning to TRBD1. Germline CDR1 is MNHEY and CDR2 is SVGAGI. CDR3 size: 14 residues. Trimming at V came to 8 bases and at J to 7 bases, leaving 6 bases not matched to a gene. CDR3 sequence (DNA): TGTGCCAGCCAAGGACAGGGGACAAATTCACCCCTCCACTTT. This codes for CASQGQGTNSPLHF.

The V call is TRBV5-1, the J call TRBJ1-1, with D uncertain. V lost 4 bases to trimming and J lost 5 bases, with 21 bases between them. The CDR3 is made up of 16 amino acids. Germline V gene sequence: CDR1 SGHRS, CDR2 YFSETQ. The chain's CDR3 is CASSTEGGLKGTEAFF. CDR3 in DNA: TGCGCCAGCAGCACCGAGGGAGGATTAAAAGGAACTGAAGCTTTCTTT.

This clone was seen just once. The rearrangement links TRBV3-1 (or the pseudogene TRBV3-2) to TRBJ2-3; D perhaps matches TRBD2 (6 bases). The CDR3 is 14 residues long. V lost 5 bases and J lost 1, with 10 bases in between. Germline CDR1 LGHDT, CDR2 YNNKEL (reference sequence). As DNA, the CDR3 is TGTGCCAGCAGCTCGCGCGGGGGCACAGATACGCAGTATTTT. It yields the protein CASSSRGGTDTQYF.

The rearrangement links TRBV9 to TRBJ1-1; possibly TRBD1 for D (5 bases). Looked up from germline, CDR1 is SGDLS and CDR2 is YYNGEE. The CDR3 spans 14 residues. V was shortened by 5 bases and J by 1 base, with 12 bases between the two germline ends. The CDR3 DNA is TGTGCCAGCAGTAGGAGGGGATGGAACACTGAAGCTTTCTTT. Translated, it gives CASSRRGWNTEAFF.